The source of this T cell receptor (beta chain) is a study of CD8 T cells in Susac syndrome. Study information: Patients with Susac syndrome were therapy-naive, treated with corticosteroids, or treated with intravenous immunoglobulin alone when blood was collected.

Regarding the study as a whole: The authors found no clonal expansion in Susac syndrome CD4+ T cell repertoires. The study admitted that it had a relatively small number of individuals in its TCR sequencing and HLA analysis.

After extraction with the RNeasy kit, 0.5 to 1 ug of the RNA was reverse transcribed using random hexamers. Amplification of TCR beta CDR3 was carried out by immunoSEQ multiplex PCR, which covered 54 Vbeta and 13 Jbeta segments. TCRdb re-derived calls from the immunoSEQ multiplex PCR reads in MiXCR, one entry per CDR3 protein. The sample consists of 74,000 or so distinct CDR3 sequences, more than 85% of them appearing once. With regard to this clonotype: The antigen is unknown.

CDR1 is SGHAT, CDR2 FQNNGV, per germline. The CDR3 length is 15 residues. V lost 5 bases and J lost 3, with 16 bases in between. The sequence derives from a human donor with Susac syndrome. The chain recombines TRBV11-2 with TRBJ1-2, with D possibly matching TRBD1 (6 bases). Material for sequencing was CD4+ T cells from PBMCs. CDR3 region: CASSPGGGAYYGYTF. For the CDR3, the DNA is TGTGCCAGCAGCCCTGGGGGGGGCGCGTACTATGGCTACACCTTC.